This entry features one T cell receptor beta chain sequence. This clone is judged medium-sized (0.01 to 0.1%). Its antigen is currently not known. There are no base qualities to consult, and no much larger clone falls within one base. No treatment had been received by any patient before thyroid surgery. The study retrospectively analysed patient clinical samples collected from about 2012 to 2018 using T-cell receptor beta sequencing. The sample originates from a study of metastatic and nonmetastatic thyroid tumors (dated by TCRdb to about 2020). Regarding the complete study: For patients with malignant and with benign thyroid disease, the researchers compared repertoires between peripheral blood samples and tumor or nodule tissue samples.

The protocol used for the library was PCR. Instrument used: Illumina HiSeq 4000. High-throughput sequencing was used to profile the TCR beta-chain CDR3 region of each patient. In the source study's methods: Drawing on CDR3 differences between clinicopathological groups, the researchers built a classifier meant to tell apart patients with distant-metastatic papillary thyroid cancer. The Shannon index was used to assess repertoire diversity, and the Morisita-Horn index was used to assess tumor-blood repertoire similarity. TCRdb reran the public reads through fastp at Q25 and MiXCR, keeping productive beta chains. The V and J calls were not made by the authors but by TCRdb's processing. Counted in this sample were 7,000 to 8,000 clones; approximately 29% of them appeared once. The ten largest clones capture 9.5% to 13% of the sample. Results and caveats for the whole study, not just this receptor: In both blood and tumor samples, malignant tumors were reported to have significantly higher TCR beta diversity than benign nodules.

The germline V gene encodes CDR1 SQVTM and CDR2 ANQGSEA. The CDR3 has 12 amino acids, counting the end cysteine and phenylalanine. Only the CDR3 DNA stays, 36 bases, in frame from base 1. The trim is 7 bases for V and 2 bases for J, with a gap of 12 bases between the germline ends. The clonotype originates from a female donor with papillary thyroid cancer or a benign thyroid nodule (not recorded which). Some clones in this sample may be carry-over from other donors' samples. The sequence joins TRBV29-1 to TRBJ2-7; the D gene is perhaps TRBD2, on 5 matching bases. Sequences were obtained from tumor tissue. The nucleotides are TGCAGCGCACGGACTGAAACCTACGAGCAGTACTTC. This encodes CSARTETYEQYF.